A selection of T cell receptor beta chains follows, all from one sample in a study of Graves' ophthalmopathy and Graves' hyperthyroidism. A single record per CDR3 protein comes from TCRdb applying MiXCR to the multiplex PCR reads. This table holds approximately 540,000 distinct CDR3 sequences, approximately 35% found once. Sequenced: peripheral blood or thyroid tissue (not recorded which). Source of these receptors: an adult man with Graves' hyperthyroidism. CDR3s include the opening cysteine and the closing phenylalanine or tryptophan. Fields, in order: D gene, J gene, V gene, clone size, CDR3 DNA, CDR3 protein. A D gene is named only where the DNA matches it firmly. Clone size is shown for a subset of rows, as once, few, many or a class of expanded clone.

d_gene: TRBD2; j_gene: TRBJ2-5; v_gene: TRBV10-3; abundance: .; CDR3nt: TGTGCCATCAGTGAGGGGACTAGCGGGATTGAGACCCAGTACTTC; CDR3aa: CAISEGTSGIETQYF
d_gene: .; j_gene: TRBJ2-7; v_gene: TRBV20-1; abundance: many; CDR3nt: TGCAGTGCTAGAGATGAACAGATCTACGAGCAGTACTTC; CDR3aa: CSARDEQIYEQYF
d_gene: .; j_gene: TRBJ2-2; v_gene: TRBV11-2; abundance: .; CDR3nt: TGTGCCAGCAGCCCGGCGCTAGGGGGGAACACCGGGGAGCTGGTTTTT; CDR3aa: CASSPALGGNTGELVF
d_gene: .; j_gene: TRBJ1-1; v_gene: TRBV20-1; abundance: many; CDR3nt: TGCAGTGCTACCCCCCCCATGGGGGCGCGGACTGAAGCTTTCTTT; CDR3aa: CSATPPMGARTEAFF
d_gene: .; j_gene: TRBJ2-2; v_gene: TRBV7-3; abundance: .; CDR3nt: TGTGCCAGCAAAAGGGGGGCGAACATCGGGGAGCTGTTTTTT; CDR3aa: CASKRGANIGELFF
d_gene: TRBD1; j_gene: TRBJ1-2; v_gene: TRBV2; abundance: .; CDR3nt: TGTGCCAGCTCACCACCCGACAGGGGGAATGGCTACACCTTC; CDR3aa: CASSPPDRGNGYTF
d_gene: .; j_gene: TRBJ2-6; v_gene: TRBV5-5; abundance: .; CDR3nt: TGTGCCAGCAGCTTGAAGGGGGCCAACGTCCTGACTTTC; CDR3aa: CASSLKGANVLTF
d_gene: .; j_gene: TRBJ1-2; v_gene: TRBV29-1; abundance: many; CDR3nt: TGCAGCGTACAACCCGACGACCTCATCGGGGACTACACCTTC; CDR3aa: CSVQPDDLIGDYTF
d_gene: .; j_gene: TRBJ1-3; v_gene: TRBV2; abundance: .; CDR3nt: TGTGCCAGCAGTGAAGCGGAACTCTCCGGAAACACCATATATTTT; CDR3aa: CASSEAELSGNTIYF
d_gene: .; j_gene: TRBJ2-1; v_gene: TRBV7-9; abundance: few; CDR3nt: TGTGCCAGCAGCTTGAAGGGGGCGGGAGCATACAATGAGCAGTTCTTC; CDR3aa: CASSLKGAGAYNEQFF
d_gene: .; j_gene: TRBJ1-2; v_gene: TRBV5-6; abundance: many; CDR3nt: TGTGCCAGCAGCTTGGCAGGGGAGAGCTATGGCTACACCTTC; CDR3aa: CASSLAGESYGYTF
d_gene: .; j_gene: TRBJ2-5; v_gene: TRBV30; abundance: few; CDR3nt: TGTGCCTGGAGTGTTGGGCAAGAGACCCAGTACTTC; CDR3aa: CAWSVGQETQYF
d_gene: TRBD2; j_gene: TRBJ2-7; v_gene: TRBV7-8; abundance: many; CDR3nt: TGTGCCAGCAGCTTTTCGGCTAGCGGGACCTACGAGCAGTACTTC; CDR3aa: CASSFSASGTYEQYF
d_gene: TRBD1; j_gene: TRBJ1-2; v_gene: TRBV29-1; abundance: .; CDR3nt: TGCAGCGAAGGGCAAGGGACAGGGGCGTCCGATGGCTACACCTTC; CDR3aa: CSEGQGTGASDGYTF
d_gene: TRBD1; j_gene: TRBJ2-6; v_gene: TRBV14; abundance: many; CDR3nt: TGTGCCAGCAGCCAAGTGGGGACAGGGATCTCTGGGGCCAACGTCCTGACTTTC; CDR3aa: CASSQVGTGISGANVLTF
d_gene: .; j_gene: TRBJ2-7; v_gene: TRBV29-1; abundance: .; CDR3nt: TGCAGCGTTGAAGGGTCGGACAGCTCCTACGAGCAGTACTTC; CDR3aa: CSVEGSDSSYEQYF
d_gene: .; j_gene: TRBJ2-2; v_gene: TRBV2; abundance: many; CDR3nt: TGTGCCAGCAGCGACGAGAACACCGGGGAGCTGTTTTTT; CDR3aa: CASSDENTGELFF
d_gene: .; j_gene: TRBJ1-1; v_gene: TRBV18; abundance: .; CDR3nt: TGTGCCAGCTTTTGGCCACCCATTGGGACTGAAGCTTTCTTT; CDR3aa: CASFWPPIGTEAFF
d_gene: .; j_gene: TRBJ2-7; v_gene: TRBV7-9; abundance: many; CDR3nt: TGTGCCAGCAGAGTGGGAGGAGGACCCTACGAGCAGTACTTC; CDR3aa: CASRVGGGPYEQYF